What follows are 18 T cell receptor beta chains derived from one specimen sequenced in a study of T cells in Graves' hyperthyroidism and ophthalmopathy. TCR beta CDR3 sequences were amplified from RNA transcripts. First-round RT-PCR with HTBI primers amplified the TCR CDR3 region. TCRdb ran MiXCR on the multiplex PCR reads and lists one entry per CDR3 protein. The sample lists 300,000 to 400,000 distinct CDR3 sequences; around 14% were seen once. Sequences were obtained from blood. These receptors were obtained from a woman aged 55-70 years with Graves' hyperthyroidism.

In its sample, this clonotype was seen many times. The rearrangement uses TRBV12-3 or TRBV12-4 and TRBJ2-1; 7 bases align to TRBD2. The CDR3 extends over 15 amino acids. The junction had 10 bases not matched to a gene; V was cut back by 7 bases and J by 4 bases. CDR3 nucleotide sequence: TGTGCCAGCACCCTTCGCGGGAGAATATACAATGAGCAGTTCTTC. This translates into CASTLRGRIYNEQFF.

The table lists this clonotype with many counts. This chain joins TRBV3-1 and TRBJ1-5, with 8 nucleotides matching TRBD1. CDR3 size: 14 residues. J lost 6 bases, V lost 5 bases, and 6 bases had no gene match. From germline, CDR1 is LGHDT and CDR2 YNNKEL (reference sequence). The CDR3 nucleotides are TGTGCCAGCAGCGTTACAGGGGGAGGTCAGCCCCAGCATTTT. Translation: CASSVTGGGQPQHF.

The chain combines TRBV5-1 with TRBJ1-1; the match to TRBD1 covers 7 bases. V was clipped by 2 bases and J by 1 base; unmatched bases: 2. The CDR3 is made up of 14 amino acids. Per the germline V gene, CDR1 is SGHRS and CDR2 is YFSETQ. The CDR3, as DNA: TGCGCCAGCAGCTTCTACAGGGGGAACACTGAAGCTTTCTTT. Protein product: CASSFYRGNTEAFF.

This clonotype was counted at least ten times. CDR3 bases: TGTGCCAGCAGTTTATCCTCACAGGGGAGGGACGAGCAGTACTTC. Amino acids: CASSLSSQGRDEQYF. This chain joins TRBV27 and TRBJ2-7; possibly TRBD1 or TRBD2 for D (7 bases each). The V and J ends lost 0 bases and 5 bases respectively, with 14 bases between them. CDR1 and CDR2 (germline): MNHEY, SMNVEV (reference sequence). The length of the CDR3 is 15 residues.

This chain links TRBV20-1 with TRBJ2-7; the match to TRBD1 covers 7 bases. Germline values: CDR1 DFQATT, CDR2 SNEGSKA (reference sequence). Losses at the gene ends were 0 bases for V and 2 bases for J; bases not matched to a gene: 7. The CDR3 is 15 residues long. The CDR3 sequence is CSARDHAGGTYEQYF. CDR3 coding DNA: TGCAGTGCTAGAGATCATGCAGGGGGAACCTACGAGCAGTACTTC.

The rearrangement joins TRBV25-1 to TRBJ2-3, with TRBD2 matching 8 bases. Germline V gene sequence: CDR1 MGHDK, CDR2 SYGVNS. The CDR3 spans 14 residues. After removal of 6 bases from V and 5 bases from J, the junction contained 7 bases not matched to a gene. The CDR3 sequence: CASRGGLAGDTQYF. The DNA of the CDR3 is TGTGCCAGCAGGGGCGGCCTAGCGGGAGATACGCAGTATTTT.

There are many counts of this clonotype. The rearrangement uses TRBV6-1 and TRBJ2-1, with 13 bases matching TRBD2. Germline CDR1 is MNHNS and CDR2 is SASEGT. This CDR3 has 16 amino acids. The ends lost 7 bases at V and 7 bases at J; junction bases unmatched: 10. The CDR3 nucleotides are TGTGCCAGCATTCCCCCGGGGACTAGCGGGAAAAATGAGCAGTTCTTC. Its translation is CASIPPGTSGKNEQFF.

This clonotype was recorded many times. In DNA, the CDR3 is TGTGCCAGCAGTTTAGGGGGACAGGGCCCCTACTTC. Its translation is CASSLGGQGPYF. V gene TRBV12-3 or TRBV12-4 combines with J gene TRBJ2-7; 9 nucleotides line up with TRBD1. There are 12 residues in the CDR3. J gave up 13 bases and V 1 base, and 5 bases lay outside the gene matches.

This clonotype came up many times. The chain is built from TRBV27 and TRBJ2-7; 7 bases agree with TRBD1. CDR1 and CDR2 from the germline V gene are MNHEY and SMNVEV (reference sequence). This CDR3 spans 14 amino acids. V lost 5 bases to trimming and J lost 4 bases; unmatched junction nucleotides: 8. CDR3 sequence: CASSPPDRDYEQYF. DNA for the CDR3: TGTGCCAGCAGTCCGCCCGACAGGGATTACGAGCAGTACTTC.

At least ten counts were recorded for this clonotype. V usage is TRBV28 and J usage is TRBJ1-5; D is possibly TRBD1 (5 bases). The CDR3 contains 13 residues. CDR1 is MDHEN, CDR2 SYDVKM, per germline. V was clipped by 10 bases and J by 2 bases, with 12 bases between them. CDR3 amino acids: CAIQGTGNQPQHF. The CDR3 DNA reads TGTGCCATCCAGGGTACGGGCAATCAGCCCCAGCATTTT.

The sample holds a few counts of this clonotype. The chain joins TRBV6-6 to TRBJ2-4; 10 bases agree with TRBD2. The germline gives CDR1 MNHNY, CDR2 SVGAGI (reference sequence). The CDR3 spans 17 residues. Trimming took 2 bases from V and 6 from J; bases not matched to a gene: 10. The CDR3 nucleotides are TGTGCCAGCAGTTACAGGTCTAGCGGGAGTCTGGGAAACATTCAGTACTTC. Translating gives CASSYRSSGSLGNIQYF.

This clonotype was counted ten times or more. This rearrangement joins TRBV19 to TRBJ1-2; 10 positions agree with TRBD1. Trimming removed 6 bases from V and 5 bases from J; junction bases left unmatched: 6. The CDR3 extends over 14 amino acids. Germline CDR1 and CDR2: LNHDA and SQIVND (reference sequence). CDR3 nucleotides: TGTGCCAGTAGGGCATCGGGACAGGGGTATGGCTACACCTTC. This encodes CASRASGQGYGYTF.

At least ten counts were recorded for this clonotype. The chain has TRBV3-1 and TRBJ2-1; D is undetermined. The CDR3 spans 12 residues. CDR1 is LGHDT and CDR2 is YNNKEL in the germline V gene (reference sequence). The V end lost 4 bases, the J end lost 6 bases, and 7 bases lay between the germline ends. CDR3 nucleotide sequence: TGTGCCAGCAGCCTGTTTGGCAATGAGCAGTTCTTC. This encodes CASSLFGNEQFF.

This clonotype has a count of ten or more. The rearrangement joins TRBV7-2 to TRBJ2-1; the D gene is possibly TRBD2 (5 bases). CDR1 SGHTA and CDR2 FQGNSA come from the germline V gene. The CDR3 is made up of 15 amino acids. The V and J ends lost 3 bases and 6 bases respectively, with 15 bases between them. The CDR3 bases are TGTGCCAGCAGCTTTTCGGGGAGATCCGGCAATGAGCAGTTCTTC. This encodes CASSFSGRSGNEQFF.

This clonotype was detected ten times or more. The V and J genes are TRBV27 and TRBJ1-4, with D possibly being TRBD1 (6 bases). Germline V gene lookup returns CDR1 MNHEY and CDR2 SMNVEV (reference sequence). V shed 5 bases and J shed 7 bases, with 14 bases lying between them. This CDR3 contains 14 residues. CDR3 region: CASSPITRGEKLFF. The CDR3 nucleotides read TGTGCCAGCAGTCCCATCACCAGGGGTGAAAAACTGTTTTTT.

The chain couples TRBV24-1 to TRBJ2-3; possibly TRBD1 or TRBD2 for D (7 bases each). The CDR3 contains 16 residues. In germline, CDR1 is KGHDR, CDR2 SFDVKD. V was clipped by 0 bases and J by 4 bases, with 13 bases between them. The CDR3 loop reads CATSDLGRGGSDTQYF. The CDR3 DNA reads TGTGCCACCAGTGATTTGGGCAGGGGGGGGTCAGATACGCAGTATTTT.

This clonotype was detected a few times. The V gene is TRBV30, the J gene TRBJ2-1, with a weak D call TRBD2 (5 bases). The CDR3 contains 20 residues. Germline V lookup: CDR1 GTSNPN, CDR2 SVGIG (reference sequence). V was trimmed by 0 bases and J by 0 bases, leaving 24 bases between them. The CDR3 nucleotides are TGTGCCTGGAGTGTACTATTCGTTCGTGAGCGGTCGAGCTCCTACAATGAGCAGTTCTTC. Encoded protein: CAWSVLFVRERSSSYNEQFF.

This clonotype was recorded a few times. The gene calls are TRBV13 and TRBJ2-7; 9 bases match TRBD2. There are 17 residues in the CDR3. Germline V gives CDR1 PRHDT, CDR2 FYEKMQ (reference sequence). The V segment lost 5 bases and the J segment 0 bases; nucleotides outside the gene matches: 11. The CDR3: CASSPPPAGGSSYEQYF. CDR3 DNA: TGTGCCAGCAGCCCCCCCCCTGCGGGAGGGAGCTCCTACGAGCAGTACTTC.